The T cell receptor (beta chain) described here comes from a study of STAT3 mutations in large granular lymphocyte leukemia. Study background: Canonical activating STAT3 mutations were detected in roughly half of the longitudinally sequenced T-LGLL patients. Regarding the study as a whole: In T-cell large granular lymphocyte leukemia, about half of patients showed multiple immunodominant subclonotypes. No sample exists from the first appearance of each clone.

Germline loops: CDR1 SEHNR, CDR2 FQNEAQ (reference sequence). The CDR3 contains 16 residues. V lost 1 base, J lost 2 bases, and 14 bases lay in between. A word on this clone: Its antigen is still unknown.

Some 38,000 productive templates were obtained per sample on average. Data came from immunoSEQ multiplex PCR; TCRdb stores just in-frame clones and leaves some out. The data contain under 35,000 clones, about 74% of them seen just once; the ten biggest clones take up about 30%. The sample consisted of peripheral blood mononuclear cells. The TCR comes from a woman aged 45-65 years with T-cell large granular lymphocyte leukemia. Some clones in this sample may be carry-over from other donors' samples. J is TRBJ2-5 and V is TRBV7-9; TRBD1 might be the D (5 bases). CDR3 DNA: TGTGCCAGCAGCTTAGATGCAGGGCCCCGGCAAGAGACCCAGTACTTC. Translated, it gives CASSLDAGPRQETQYF.